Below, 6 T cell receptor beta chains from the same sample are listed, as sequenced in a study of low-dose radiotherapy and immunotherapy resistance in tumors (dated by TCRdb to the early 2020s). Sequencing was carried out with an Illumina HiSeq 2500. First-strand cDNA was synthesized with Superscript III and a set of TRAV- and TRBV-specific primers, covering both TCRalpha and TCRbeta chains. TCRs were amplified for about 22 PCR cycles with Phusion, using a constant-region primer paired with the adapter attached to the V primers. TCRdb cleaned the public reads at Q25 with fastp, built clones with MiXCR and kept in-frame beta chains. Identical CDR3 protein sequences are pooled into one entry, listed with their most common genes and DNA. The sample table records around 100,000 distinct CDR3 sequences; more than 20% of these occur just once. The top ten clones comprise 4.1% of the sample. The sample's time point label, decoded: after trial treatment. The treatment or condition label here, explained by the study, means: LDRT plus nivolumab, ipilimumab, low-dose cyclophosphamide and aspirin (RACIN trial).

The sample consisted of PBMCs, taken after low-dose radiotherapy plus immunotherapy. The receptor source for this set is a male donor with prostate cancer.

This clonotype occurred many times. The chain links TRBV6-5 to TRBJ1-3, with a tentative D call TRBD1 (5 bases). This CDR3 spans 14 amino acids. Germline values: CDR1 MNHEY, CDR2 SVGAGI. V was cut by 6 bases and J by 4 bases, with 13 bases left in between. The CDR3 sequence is CASRPGLGGNTIYF. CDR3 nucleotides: TGTGCCAGCAGGCCAGGGCTCGGCGGAAACACCATATATTTT.

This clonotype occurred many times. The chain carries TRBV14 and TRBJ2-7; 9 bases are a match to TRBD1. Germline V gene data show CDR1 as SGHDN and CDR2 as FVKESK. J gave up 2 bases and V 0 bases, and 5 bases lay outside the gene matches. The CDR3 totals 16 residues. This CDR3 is CASSQDLGTGTYEQYF. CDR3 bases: TGTGCCAGCAGCCAAGATCTCGGGACAGGGACCTACGAGCAGTACTTC.

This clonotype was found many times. The CDR3 DNA sequence: TGTGCCAGCAGTCGTCCCGGGGAGCTGTTTTTT. It translates to CASSRPGELFF. The chain recombines TRBV6-8 with TRBJ2-2; D not certain. Germline V gene sequence: CDR1 MNHGY, CDR2 SAAAGT. The CDR3 is made up of 11 amino acids. V lost 5 bases and J 6 bases, leaving 4 bases between the germline ends.

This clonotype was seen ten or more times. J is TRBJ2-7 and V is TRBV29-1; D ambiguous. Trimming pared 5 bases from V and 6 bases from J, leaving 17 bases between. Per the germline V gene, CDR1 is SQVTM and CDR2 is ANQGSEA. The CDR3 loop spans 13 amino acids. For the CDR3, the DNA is TGCAGCGTTCCCAAACCGGACGGCTTCGAGCAGTACTTC. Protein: CSVPKPDGFEQYF.

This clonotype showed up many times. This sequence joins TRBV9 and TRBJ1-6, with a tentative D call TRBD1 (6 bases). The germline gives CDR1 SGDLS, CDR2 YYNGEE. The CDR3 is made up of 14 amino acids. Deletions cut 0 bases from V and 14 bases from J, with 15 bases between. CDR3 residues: CASSVGQAAEALHF. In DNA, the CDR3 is TGTGCCAGCAGCGTAGGACAGGCCGCCGAAGCCCTCCACTTT. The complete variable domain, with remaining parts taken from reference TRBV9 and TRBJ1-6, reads DSGVTQTPKHLITATGQRVTLRCSPRSGDLSVYWYQQSLDQGLQFLIQYYNGEERAKGNILERFSAQQFPDLHSELNLSSLELGDSALYFCASSVGQAAEALHFGNGTRLTVT.

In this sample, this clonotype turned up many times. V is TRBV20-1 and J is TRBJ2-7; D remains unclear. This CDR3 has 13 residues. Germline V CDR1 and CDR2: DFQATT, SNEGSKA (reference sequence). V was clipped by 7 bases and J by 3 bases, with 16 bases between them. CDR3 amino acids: CSVSKGLYYEQYF. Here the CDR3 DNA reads TGCAGTGTCTCGAAAGGGCTCTACTACGAGCAGTACTTC.